One and the same sample provided the 24 T cell receptor beta chains below, sequenced in a study of T-cell reconstitution after alpha-beta-depleted transplantation in children (dated by TCRdb to about 2016). The library came from PCR. Sequenced on an Illumina HiSeq 2500. TCR libraries were prepared with molecular barcoding, using unique molecular identifiers to normalize TCRbeta repertoire quantification. TCRdb ran its own pipeline on the public reads, namely fastp trimming at Q25 and MiXCR clone calling, and kept in-frame beta chains. Every CDR3 protein is listed once, alongside the most common genes and DNA of its rows. The sample has about 540,000 distinct CDR3 sequences on record, roughly 18% of them singletons. The leading ten clones occupy 3% to 4% of the sample. Material: PBMCs from the stem cell graft donor, obtained from the stem cell graft. These TCRs come from a human donor who donated a stem cell graft to a child with acute lymphoblastic leukemia.

This clonotype was seen a few times. The CDR3 nucleotides read TGTGCCAGCAGCCCCCCCGGGACGGGAGGACGGGAGCAGTTCTTC. Translating gives CASSPPGTGGREQFF. The chain combines TRBV7-9 with TRBJ2-1; TRBD2 aligns across 7 bases. This CDR3 is 15 amino acids long. V dropped 5 bases and J dropped 10; count of bases not matched to a gene: 14. From germline, CDR1 is SEHNR and CDR2 FQNEAQ (reference sequence).

This clonotype was recorded a few times. The rearrangement uses TRBV15 and TRBJ2-7; D is tentatively TRBD1 or TRBD2 (7 bases each). CDR3 length equals 16 residues. V lost 0 bases to trimming and J lost 6 bases, with 18 bases between them. Germline CDR1 is LNHNV and CDR2 is YYDKDF (reference sequence). The CDR3 sequence is CATSREAGGAQREQYF. As DNA, the CDR3 is TGTGCCACCAGCAGAGAAGCAGGGGGGGCTCAACGCGAGCAGTACTTC.

The chain couples TRBV3-1 to TRBJ2-3; no clear D. The CDR3 extends over 16 amino acids. Germline assignment: CDR1 LGHDT and CDR2 YNNKEL (reference sequence). Trimming removed 1 base at V and 2 bases at J, with 13 bases between. The CDR3 protein is CASSQVGGLPTDTQYF. CDR3 bases: TGTGCCAGCAGCCAAGTCGGCGGCCTTCCCACAGATACGCAGTATTTT.

This clonotype has only a few counts. This chain uses TRBV12-3 or TRBV12-4 with TRBJ2-5, with 10 bases identical to TRBD1. Germline trimming cut 0 bases from V and 4 bases from J; bases unmatched to any gene: 2. The CDR3 is 15 amino acids. In nucleotides, the CDR3 is TGTGCCAGCAGTTTAGCAGGACAGGGGGGAGAGACCCAGTACTTC. It yields the protein CASSLAGQGGETQYF.

The sample holds a few counts of this clonotype. The chain recombines TRBV20-1 with TRBJ2-1, with no clear D. The germline V gene encodes CDR1 DFQATT and CDR2 SNEGSKA (reference sequence). This CDR3 has 14 residues. V shed 5 bases and J shed 1 base, with 12 bases lying between them. The CDR3 sequence is CSAVEAPSYNEQFF. Written as DNA, the CDR3 is TGCAGTGCTGTAGAGGCCCCGTCCTACAATGAGCAGTTCTTC.

The chain combines TRBV20-1 with TRBJ2-1; TRBD2 agrees at 7 bases. Trimming at V came to 3 bases and at J to 7 bases, leaving 6 bases not matched to a gene. Germline V gives CDR1 DFQATT, CDR2 SNEGSKA (reference sequence). The CDR3 has 13 amino acids. The CDR3 spells CSARPAGINEQFF. CDR3 coding DNA: TGCAGTGCTAGGCCAGCGGGAATAAATGAGCAGTTCTTC.

This sequence joins TRBV24-1 and TRBJ2-1; TRBD2 agrees at 7 bases. There are 14 residues in the CDR3. The trim removed 7 bases at V and 3 bases at J, leaving 5 bases unmatched. The germline CDR1 and CDR2 sequences are KGHDR and SFDVKD. CDR3 in DNA: TGTGCCACCAGGCCCGGGACTAACTACAATGAGCAGTTCTTC. It codes for CATRPGTNYNEQFF.

This clonotype has a single count. CDR3 residues: CSAPGWDMNTEAFF. As DNA, the CDR3 is TGCAGTGCCCCGGGTTGGGATATGAACACTGAAGCTTTCTTT. This sequence joins TRBV20-1 and TRBJ1-1; D is uncertain. The germline CDR1 and CDR2 sequences are DFQATT and SNEGSKA (reference sequence). Trimming shortened V by 6 bases and J by 0 bases, and 14 bases separated the two germline ends. The CDR3 spans 14 residues.

The J gene is TRBJ1-1, the V gene TRBV7-9, with 8 bases lining up with TRBD1. CDR3 length: 14 amino acids. From germline, CDR1 is SEHNR and CDR2 FQNEAQ (reference sequence). Trimming cost V 5 bases and J 4 bases; bases outside gene matches: 6. The DNA for the CDR3 is TGTGCCAGCAGCGGGCAGGGGGCGGCCACTGAAGCTTTCTTT. Translation gives CASSGQGAATEAFF.

The chain has TRBV10-2 and TRBJ2-3; D remains unclear. The CDR3 has 14 amino acids. Looked up from germline, CDR1 is WSHSY and CDR2 is SAAADI. Trimming shortened V by 1 base and J by 2 bases, and 7 bases separated the two germline ends. The CDR3 DNA follows: TGCGCCAGCAGTGAGTGGGAAATCACAGATACGCAGTATTTT. Translating it yields CASSEWEITDTQYF.

Here the CDR3 DNA reads TGTGCCAGCTCACCGGACAGGGGTCGCGGCTACACCTTC. This sequence encodes CASSPDRGRGYTF. The rearrangement uses TRBV18 and TRBJ1-2; 9 bases agree with TRBD1. Trimming cost V 3 bases and J 8 bases; bases outside gene matches: 4. CDR3 length: 13 residues. Germline assignment: CDR1 KGHSH and CDR2 LQKENI. The whole variable domain, filled in from reference TRBV18 and TRBJ1-2, reads NAGVMQNPRHLVRRRGQEARLRCSPMKGHSHVYWYRQLPEEGLKFMVYLQKENIIDESGMPKERFSAEFPKEGPSILRIQQVVRGDSAAYFCASSPDRGRGYTFGSGTRLTVV.

The chain is built from TRBV5-6 and TRBJ2-5; D is perhaps TRBD2 (5 bases). Germline-derived CDR1 and CDR2 are SGHDT and YYEEEE. The CDR3 runs 14 residues. V lost 1 base and J lost 1, with 8 bases in between. CDR3 region: CASSLPDFQETQYF. CDR3 DNA sequence: TGTGCCAGCAGCTTGCCGGACTTCCAAGAGACCCAGTACTTC.

This clonotype was counted a few times. This chain joins TRBV20-1 and TRBJ1-1; maybe TRBD1 (5 bases). This CDR3 has 14 amino acids. Germline V gene sequence: CDR1 DFQATT, CDR2 SNEGSKA (reference sequence). Trimming left V 0 bases short and J 3 bases short, with 11 bases between. Here the CDR3 reads CSAREAGFDTEAFF. DNA of the CDR3: TGCAGTGCTAGAGAGGCAGGGTTTGACACTGAAGCTTTCTTT.

The V call is TRBV7-2, the J call TRBJ2-3; 9 nucleotides match TRBD2. Germline assignment: CDR1 SGHTA and CDR2 FQGNSA. Losses at the gene ends were 8 bases for V and 2 bases for J; bases not matched to a gene: 8. This CDR3 is built from 15 residues. The CDR3: CASGIAGAITDTQYF. The CDR3 nucleotides read TGTGCCAGCGGGATAGCGGGAGCGATCACAGATACGCAGTATTTT.

This clonotype occurred a few times. The V and J genes are TRBV7-9 and TRBJ2-1; D unclear. Germline V gene lookup returns CDR1 SEHNR and CDR2 FQNEAQ (reference sequence). Trimming pared 7 bases from V and 5 bases from J, leaving 12 bases between. CDR3 size: 13 residues. The CDR3 sequence is CASMNGNHNEQFF. DNA for the CDR3: TGTGCCAGCATGAATGGCAACCACAATGAGCAGTTCTTC.

The CDR3 nucleotides read TGCAGCGCGGGGCTGGAGGCAGGGGGATACCTGAACACTGAAGCTTTCTTT. This translates into CSAGLEAGGYLNTEAFF. The chain links TRBV29-1 to TRBJ1-1; 7 positions agree with TRBD1. Unmatched junction bases numbered 17, after V lost 7 bases and J lost 0 bases. In germline, CDR1 is SQVTM, CDR2 ANQGSEA. The CDR3 runs 17 residues.

This clonotype was counted only a few times. V gene TRBV27 combines with J gene TRBJ2-7; the match to TRBD2 covers 10 bases. This CDR3 has 15 amino acids. Trimming took 2 bases from V and 2 from J; bases not matched to a gene: 3. Germline lookup yields CDR1 MNHEY and CDR2 SMNVEV (reference sequence). The chain's CDR3 is CASSLSSGRTYEQYF. The CDR3 DNA follows: TGTGCCAGCAGTTTAAGTAGCGGGAGGACCTACGAGCAGTACTTC.

Only a few counts were recorded for this clonotype. The chain joins TRBV27 to TRBJ2-1; D not resolved. The CDR3 extends over 12 amino acids. With 2 bases removed from V and 9 bases from J, the gap between germline ends came to 8 bases. Germline CDR1 is MNHEY and CDR2 is SMNVEV (reference sequence). The CDR3 sequence: CASSLGRSEQFF. Written as DNA, the CDR3 is TGTGCCAGCAGTTTAGGGCGATCTGAGCAGTTCTTC.

The V gene is TRBV2, the J gene TRBJ2-1; TRBD2 is a possible D gene (8 bases). The germline V gene encodes CDR1 SNHLY and CDR2 FYNNEI. The CDR3 consists of 17 residues. The V end was cut by 6 bases, the J end by 7 bases, with 25 bases between. CDR3 nucleotide sequence: TGTGCCAGCAGCCAGAGGGGGCGGAGCGGGAGATGGAATGAGCAGTTCTTC. Translated: CASSQRGRSGRWNEQFF.

The chain combines TRBV20-1 with TRBJ1-1; D unclear. Germline V gene data show CDR1 as DFQATT and CDR2 as SNEGSKA (reference sequence). The CDR3 is 15 amino acids. V was pared by 6 bases and J by 2 bases, with 19 bases between. The chain's CDR3 is CSAPDYLVTNTEAFF. In DNA, the CDR3 is TGCAGTGCCCCGGACTATCTGGTTACCAACACTGAAGCTTTCTTT.

This clonotype was recorded a few times. The CDR3 is CASSTRTTRERETQYF. CDR3 in DNA: TGTGCCAGCAGCACCAGGACGACTCGAGAGAGGGAGACCCAGTACTTC. The rearrangement links TRBV7-9 to TRBJ2-5, with D hard to call. V was clipped by 5 bases and J by 5 bases, with 21 bases between them. The germline V gene encodes CDR1 SEHNR and CDR2 FQNEAQ (reference sequence). The CDR3 sequence is 16 residues long.

V is TRBV5-1 and J is TRBJ2-7; possibly TRBD2 for D (5 bases). Germline V lookup: CDR1 SGHRS, CDR2 YFSETQ. The CDR3 is 14 amino acids. With 4 bases removed from V and 3 bases from J, the gap between germline ends came to 14 bases. The CDR3 sequence is CASSLGASDYEQYF. CDR3 bases: TGCGCCAGCAGCCTGGGAGCCTCCGACTACGAGCAGTACTTC.

This clonotype was seen more than once but under ten times. This chain uses TRBV27 with TRBJ2-1, with D tentatively TRBD1 (6 bases). Germline values: CDR1 MNHEY, CDR2 SMNVEV (reference sequence). V gave up 2 bases and J gave up 9 bases, with 14 bases separating them. The CDR3 loop spans 14 amino acids. CDR3 protein: CASSLIWLGGEQFF. CDR3 bases: TGTGCCAGCAGTTTAATCTGGCTAGGGGGTGAGCAGTTCTTC.

This chain uses TRBV12-3 or TRBV12-4 with TRBJ2-5; TRBD1 agrees at 8 bases. Trimming took 3 bases from V and 4 from J; bases not matched to a gene: 10. The CDR3 length is 16 residues. CDR3 region: CASSFGDRTYGETQYF. The DNA for the CDR3 is TGTGCCAGCAGTTTCGGGGACAGGACATATGGAGAGACCCAGTACTTC.